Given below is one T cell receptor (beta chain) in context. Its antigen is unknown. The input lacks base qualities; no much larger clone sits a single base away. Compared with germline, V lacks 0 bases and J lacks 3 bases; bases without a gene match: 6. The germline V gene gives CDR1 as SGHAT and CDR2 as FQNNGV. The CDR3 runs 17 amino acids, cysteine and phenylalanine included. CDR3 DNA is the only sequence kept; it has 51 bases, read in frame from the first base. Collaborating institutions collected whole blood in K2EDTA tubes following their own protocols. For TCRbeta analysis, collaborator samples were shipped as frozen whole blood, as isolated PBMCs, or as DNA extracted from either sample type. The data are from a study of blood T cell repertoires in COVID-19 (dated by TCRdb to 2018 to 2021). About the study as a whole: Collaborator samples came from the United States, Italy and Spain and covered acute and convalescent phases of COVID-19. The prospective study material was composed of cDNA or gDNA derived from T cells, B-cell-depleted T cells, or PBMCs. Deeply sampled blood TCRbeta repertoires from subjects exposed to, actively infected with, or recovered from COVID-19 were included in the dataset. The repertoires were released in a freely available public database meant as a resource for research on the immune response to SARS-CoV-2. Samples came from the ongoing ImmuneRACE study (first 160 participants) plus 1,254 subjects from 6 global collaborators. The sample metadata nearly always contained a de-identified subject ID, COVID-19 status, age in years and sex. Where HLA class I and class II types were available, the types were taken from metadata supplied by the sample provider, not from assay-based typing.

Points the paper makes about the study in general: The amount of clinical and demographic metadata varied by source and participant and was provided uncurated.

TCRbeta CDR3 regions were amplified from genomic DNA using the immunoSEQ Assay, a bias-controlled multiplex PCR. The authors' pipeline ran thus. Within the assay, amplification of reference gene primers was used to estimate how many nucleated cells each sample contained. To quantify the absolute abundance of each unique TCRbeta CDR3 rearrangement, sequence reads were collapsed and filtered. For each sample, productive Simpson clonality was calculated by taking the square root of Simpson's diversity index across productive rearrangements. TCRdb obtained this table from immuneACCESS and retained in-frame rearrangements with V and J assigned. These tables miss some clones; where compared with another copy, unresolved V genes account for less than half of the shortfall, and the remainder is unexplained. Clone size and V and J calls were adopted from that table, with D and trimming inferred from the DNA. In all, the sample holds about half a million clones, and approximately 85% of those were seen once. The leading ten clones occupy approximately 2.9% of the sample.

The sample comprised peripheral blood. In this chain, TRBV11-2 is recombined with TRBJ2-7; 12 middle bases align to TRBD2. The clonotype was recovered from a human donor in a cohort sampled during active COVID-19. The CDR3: CASSLDSLAGGGYEQYF. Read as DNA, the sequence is TGTGCCAGCAGCTTAGACTCCCTAGCGGGAGGGGGCTACGAGCAGTACTTC.